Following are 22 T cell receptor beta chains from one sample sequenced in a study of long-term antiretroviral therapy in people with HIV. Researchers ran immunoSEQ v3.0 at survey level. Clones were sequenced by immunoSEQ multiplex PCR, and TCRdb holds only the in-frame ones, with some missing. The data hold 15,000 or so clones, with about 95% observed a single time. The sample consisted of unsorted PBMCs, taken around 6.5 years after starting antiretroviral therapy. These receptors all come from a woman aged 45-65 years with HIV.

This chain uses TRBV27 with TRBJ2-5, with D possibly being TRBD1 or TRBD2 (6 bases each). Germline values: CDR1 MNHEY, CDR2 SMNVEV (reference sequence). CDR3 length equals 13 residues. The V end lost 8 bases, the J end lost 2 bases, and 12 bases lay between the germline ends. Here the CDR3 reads CASGGRLQETQYF. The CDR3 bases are TGTGCCAGCGGGGGGCGGCTGCAAGAGACCCAGTACTTC.

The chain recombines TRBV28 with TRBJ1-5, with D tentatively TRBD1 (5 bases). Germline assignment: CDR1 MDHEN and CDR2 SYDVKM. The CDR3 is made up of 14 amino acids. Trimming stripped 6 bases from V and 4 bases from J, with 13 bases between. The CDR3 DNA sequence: TGTGCCAGCAGCTTACAGGCCAGTAATCAGCCCCAGCATTTT. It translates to CASSLQASNQPQHF.

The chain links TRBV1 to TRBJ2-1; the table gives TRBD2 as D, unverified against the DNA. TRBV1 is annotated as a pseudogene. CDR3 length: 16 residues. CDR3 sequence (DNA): TGCACCAGCAGCCACCCCCCTAAGCGGAGATACAATGAGCAGTTCTTC. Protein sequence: CTSSHPPKRRYNEQFF.

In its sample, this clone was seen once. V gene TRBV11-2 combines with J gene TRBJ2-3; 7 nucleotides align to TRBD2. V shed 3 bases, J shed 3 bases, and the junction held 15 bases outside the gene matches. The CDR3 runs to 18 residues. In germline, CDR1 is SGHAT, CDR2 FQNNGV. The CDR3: CASSFSVGGRAYTDTQYF. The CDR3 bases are TGTGCCAGCAGCTTCTCAGTTGGTGGGAGGGCCTATACAGATACGCAGTATTTT. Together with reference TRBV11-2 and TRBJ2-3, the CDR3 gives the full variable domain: EAGVAQSPRYKIIEKRQSVAFWCNPISGHATLYWYQQILGQGPKLLIQFQNNGVVDDSQLPKDRFSAERLKGVDSTLKIQPAKLEDSAVYLCASSFSVGGRAYTDTQYFGPGTRLTVL.

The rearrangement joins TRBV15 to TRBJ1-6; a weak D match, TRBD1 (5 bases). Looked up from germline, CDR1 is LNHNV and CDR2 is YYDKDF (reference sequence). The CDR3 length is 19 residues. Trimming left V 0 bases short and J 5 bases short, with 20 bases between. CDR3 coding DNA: TGTGCCACCAGCAGAGATCTGAAACAGGCGGCCCTAAATAATTCACCCCTCCACTTT. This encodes CATSRDLKQAALNNSPLHF.

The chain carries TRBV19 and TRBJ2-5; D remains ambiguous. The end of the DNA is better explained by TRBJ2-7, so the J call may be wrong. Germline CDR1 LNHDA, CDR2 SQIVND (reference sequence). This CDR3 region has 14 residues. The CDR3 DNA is TGTGCCAGTAGTATCGGGCCAGGAAGGGACGAGCAGTACTTC. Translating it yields CASSIGPGRDEQYF.

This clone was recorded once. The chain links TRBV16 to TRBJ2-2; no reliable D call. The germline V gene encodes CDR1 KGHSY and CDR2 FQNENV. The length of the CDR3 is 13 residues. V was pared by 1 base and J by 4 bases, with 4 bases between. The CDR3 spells CASSQLGTGELFF. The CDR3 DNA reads TGTGCCAGCAGCCAATTGGGCACCGGGGAGCTGTTTTTT. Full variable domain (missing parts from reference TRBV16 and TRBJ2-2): GEEVAQTPKHLVRGEGQKAKLYCAPIKGHSYVFWYQQVLKNEFKFLISFQNENVFDETGMPKERFSAKCLPNSPCSLEIQATKLEDSAVYFCASSQLGTGELFFGEGSRLTVL.

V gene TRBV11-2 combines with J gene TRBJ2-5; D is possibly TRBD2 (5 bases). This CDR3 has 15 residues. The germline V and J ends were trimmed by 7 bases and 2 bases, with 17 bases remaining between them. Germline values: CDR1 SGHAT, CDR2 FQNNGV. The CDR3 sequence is CASTRGLAPQETQYF. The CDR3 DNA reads TGTGCCAGCACTAGAGGGCTAGCCCCTCAAGAGACCCAGTACTTC.

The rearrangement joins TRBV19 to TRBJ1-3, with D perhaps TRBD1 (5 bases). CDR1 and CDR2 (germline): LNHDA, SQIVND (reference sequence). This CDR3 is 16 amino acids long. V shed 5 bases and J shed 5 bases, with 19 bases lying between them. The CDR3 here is CASSLRDSALRNTIYF. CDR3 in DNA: TGTGCCAGTAGTCTCCGGGACTCAGCTCTTCGAAACACCATATATTTT.

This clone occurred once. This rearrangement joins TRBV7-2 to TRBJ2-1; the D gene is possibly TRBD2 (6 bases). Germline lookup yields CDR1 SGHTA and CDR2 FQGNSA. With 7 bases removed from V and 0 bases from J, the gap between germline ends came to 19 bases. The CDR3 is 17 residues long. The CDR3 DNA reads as TGTGCCAGCACCGCCGCCGCTAGCGACTACTCCTACAATGAGCAGTTCTTC. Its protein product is CASTAAASDYSYNEQFF.

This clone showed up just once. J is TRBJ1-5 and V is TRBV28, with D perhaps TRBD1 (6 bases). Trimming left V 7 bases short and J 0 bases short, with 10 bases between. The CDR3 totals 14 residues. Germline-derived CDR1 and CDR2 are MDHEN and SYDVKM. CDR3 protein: CASTRDTSNQPQHF. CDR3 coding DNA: TGTGCCAGCACCCGGGACACTAGCAATCAGCCCCAGCATTTT.

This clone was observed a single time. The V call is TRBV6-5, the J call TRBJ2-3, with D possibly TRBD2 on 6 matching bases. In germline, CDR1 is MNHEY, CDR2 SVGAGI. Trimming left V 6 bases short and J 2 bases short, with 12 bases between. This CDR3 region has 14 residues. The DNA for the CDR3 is TGTGCCAGCAGCCCTGGGGGGTACACAGATACGCAGTATTTT. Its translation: CASSPGGYTDTQYF.

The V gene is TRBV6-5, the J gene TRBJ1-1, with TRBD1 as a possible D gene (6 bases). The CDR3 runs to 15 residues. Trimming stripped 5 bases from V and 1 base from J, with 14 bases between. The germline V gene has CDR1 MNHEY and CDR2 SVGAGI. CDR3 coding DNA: TGTGCCAGCAGTACTGGGGACACCCCGAACACTGAAGCTTTCTTT. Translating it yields CASSTGDTPNTEAFF.

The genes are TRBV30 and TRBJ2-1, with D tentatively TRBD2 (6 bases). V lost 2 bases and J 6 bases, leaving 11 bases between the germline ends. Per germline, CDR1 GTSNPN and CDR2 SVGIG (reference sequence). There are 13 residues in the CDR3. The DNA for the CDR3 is TGTGCCTGGAGTTCCTCGGGACTCAATGAGCAGTTCTTC. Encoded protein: CAWSSSGLNEQFF.

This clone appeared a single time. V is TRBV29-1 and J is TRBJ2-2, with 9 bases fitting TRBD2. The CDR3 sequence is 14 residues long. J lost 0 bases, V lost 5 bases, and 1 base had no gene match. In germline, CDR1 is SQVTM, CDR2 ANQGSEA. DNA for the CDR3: TGCAGCGTTCGACTAGCGGCGAACACCGGGGAGCTGTTTTTT. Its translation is CSVRLAANTGELFF.

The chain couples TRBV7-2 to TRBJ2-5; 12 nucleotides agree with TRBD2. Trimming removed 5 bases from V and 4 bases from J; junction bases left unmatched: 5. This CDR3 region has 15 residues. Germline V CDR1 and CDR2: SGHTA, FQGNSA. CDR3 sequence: CASSMTSGRLETQYF. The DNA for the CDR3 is TGTGCCAGCAGCATGACTAGCGGGAGATTAGAGACCCAGTACTTC. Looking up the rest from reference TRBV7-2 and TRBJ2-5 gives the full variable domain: GAGVSQSPSNKVTEKGKDVELRCDPISGHTALYWYRQSLGQGLEFLIYFQGNSAPDKSGLPSDRFSAERTGGSVSTLTIQRTQQEDSAVYLCASSMTSGRLETQYFGPGTRLLVL.

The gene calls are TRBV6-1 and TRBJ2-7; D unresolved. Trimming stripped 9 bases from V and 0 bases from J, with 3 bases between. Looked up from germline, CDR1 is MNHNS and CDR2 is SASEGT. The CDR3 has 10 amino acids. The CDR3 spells CASNSYEQYF. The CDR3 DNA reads TGTGCCAGTAACTCCTACGAGCAGTACTTC.

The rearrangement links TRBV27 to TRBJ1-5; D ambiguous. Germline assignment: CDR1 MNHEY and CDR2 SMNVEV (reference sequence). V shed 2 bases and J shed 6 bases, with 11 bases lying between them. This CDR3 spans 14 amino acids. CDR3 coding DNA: TGTGCCAGCAGTTTACGGATCGAGAGTCAGCCCCAGCATTTT. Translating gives CASSLRIESQPQHF.

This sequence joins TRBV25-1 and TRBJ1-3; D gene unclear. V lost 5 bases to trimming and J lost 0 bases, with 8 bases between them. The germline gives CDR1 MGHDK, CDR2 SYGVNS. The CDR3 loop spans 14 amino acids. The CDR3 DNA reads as TGTGCCAGCAGTCAAGATTACTCTGGAAACACCATATATTTT. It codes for CASSQDYSGNTIYF.

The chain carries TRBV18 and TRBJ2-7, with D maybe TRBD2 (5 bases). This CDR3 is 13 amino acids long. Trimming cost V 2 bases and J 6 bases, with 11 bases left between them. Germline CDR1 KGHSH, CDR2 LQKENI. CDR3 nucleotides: TGTGCCAGCTCACCAAGCGGTTTTATCGAGCAGTACTTC. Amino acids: CASSPSGFIEQYF.

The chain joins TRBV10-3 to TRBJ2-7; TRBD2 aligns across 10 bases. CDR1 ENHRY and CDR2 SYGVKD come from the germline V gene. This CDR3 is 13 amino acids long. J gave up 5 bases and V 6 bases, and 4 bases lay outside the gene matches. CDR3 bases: TGTGCCATCAGGGCTAGCGGGAGCGACGAGCAGTACTTC. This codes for CAIRASGSDEQYF.

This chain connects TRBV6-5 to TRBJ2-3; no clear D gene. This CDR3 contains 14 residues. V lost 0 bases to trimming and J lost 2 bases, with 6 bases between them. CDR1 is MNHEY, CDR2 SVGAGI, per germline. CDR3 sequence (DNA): TGTGCCAGCAGTTACTCACTTGTCACAGATACGCAGTATTTT. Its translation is CASSYSLVTDTQYF.